This T cell receptor beta chain was identified in a study of graft-versus-host responses after intestinal transplantation. Study observations and caveats: Early post-transplant HvG declines showed an association with peak circulating GvH clone levels.

This clone was picked up one time. Its target is unknown. Profiling relied on immunoSEQ multiplex PCR, and the TCRdb table lists in-frame clones only, not all of them. The sample includes 65,000 to 85,000 clones, roughly 90% of them seen just once. V was clipped by 5 bases and J by 6 bases, with 11 bases between them. Germline values: CDR1 SGHRS, CDR2 YFSETQ. This CDR3 contains 12 residues. Sample: bone marrow, taken 700 to 750 days after intestinal transplantation. The chain recombines TRBV5-1 with TRBJ1-2; D call uncertain. This TCR was sampled from a human patient who received an intestinal transplant, so some T cells may come from the graft donor. The CDR3 reads CASRRESDGYTF. As DNA, the CDR3 is TGCGCCAGCAGACGGGAGTCTGATGGCTACACCTTC.